The rows below give T cell receptor beta chains drawn from one sample of a study of blood T cell repertoires in COVID-19. Sequencing was performed with immunoSEQ multiplex PCR; in TCRdb, only in-frame clones are kept and a portion is missing. The table shows 200,000 to 250,000 clones, with 82% occurring only once. Source material: peripheral blood. The receptors stem from a woman aged 40-49 years with acute or convalescent COVID-19. CDR3s include the opening cysteine and the closing phenylalanine or tryptophan. The D gene is left open where the match is weak. Not all rows give a size; the values are once, few, many and, for expanded clones, a class.

j_gene: TRBJ1-6
v_gene: TRBV13
d_gene: TRBD1
abundance: .
CDR3aa: CASSYTGGEGISPLHF
CDR3nt: TGTGCCAGCAGCTATACAGGGGGCGAAGGTATTTCACCCCTCCACTTT

j_gene: TRBJ1-5
v_gene: TRBV27
d_gene: .
abundance: many
CDR3aa: CASSLSSSGPGHF
CDR3nt: TGTGCCAGCAGTTTATCAAGTTCAGGGCCGGGCCATTTT

j_gene: TRBJ2-7
v_gene: TRBV4-3
d_gene: TRBD2
abundance: .
CDR3aa: CASSQALAGEDEQYF
CDR3nt: TGCGCCAGCAGCCAAGCCCTAGCGGGAGAGGATGAGCAGTACTTC

j_gene: TRBJ2-2
v_gene: TRBV5-1
d_gene: .
abundance: .
CDR3aa: CASSAGTSNTGELFF
CDR3nt: TGCGCCAGCAGCGCCGGGACATCGAACACCGGGGAGCTGTTTTTT

j_gene: TRBJ2-3
v_gene: TRBV5-1
d_gene: .
abundance: .
CDR3aa: CASSLDISPDTQYF
CDR3nt: TGCGCCAGCAGCTTGGACATTAGCCCAGATACGCAGTATTTT

j_gene: TRBJ1-5
v_gene: TRBV5-5
d_gene: TRBD1
abundance: .
CDR3aa: CASSLTGGDSNQPQHF
CDR3nt: TGTGCCAGCAGCTTGACAGGGGGGGATAGCAATCAGCCCCAGCATTTT

j_gene: TRBJ2-7
v_gene: TRBV27
d_gene: .
abundance: once
CDR3aa: CASSFNSLGEQYF
CDR3nt: TGTGCCAGCAGTTTCAACAGTTTGGGCGAGCAGTACTTC

j_gene: TRBJ1-1
v_gene: TRBV27
d_gene: TRBD1
abundance: .
CDR3aa: CASSLALGPGQGSDLTEAFF
CDR3nt: TGTGCCAGCAGTTTAGCATTGGGACCGGGACAGGGGTCGGACCTCACTGAAGCTTTCTTT

j_gene: TRBJ1-2
v_gene: TRBV5-1
d_gene: .
abundance: .
CDR3aa: CASSLTSQAPNYGYTF
CDR3nt: TGCGCCAGCAGCTTAACTTCCCAGGCGCCTAACTATGGCTACACCTTC

j_gene: TRBJ2-3
v_gene: TRBV4-3
d_gene: TRBD2
abundance: .
CDR3aa: CASSQGGLAEYDTQYF
CDR3nt: TGCGCCAGCAGCCAAGGGGGACTAGCGGAATATGATACGCAGTATTTT

j_gene: TRBJ2-3
v_gene: TRBV10-3
d_gene: TRBD2
abundance: .
CDR3aa: CATRLAGGIIDTQYF
CDR3nt: TGTGCCACCCGACTAGCGGGGGGGATAATAGATACGCAGTATTTT

j_gene: TRBJ2-2
v_gene: TRBV19
d_gene: .
abundance: once
CDR3aa: CASTSTSTTGELFF
CDR3nt: TGTGCCAGTACTTCGACCTCGACTACCGGGGAGCTGTTTTTT

j_gene: TRBJ2-3
v_gene: TRBV12-5
d_gene: TRBD1
abundance: once
CDR3aa: CASGLVGQGQPGPDTQYF
CDR3nt: TGTGCTAGTGGTTTGGTAGGGCAGGGACAGCCCGGACCAGATACGCAGTATTTT

j_gene: TRBJ2-1
v_gene: TRBV11-2
d_gene: TRBD2
abundance: .
CDR3aa: CASSWIAGDFYNEQFF
CDR3nt: TGTGCCAGCAGCTGGATAGCGGGGGATTTCTACAATGAGCAGTTCTTC

j_gene: TRBJ2-1
v_gene: TRBV7-9
d_gene: TRBD2
abundance: .
CDR3aa: CASSNLAGTSGSKSYNEQFF
CDR3nt: TGTGCCAGCAGCAACCTAGCTGGGACTAGCGGGAGTAAATCCTACAATGAGCAGTTCTTC

j_gene: TRBJ1-2
v_gene: TRBV4-1
d_gene: .
abundance: few
CDR3aa: CASSPGVLEAGYTF
CDR3nt: TGCGCCAGCAGCCCCGGGGTCCTCGAGGCTGGCTACACCTTC

j_gene: TRBJ1-2
v_gene: TRBV27
d_gene: TRBD1
abundance: .
CDR3aa: CASRERQGTYGYTF
CDR3nt: TGTGCCAGCAGGGAGAGACAGGGGACCTATGGCTACACCTTC

j_gene: TRBJ2-3
v_gene: TRBV2
d_gene: TRBD2
abundance: .
CDR3aa: CASSVSGGALDTQYF
CDR3nt: TGTGCCAGCAGTGTCAGCGGGGGGGCTTTAGATACGCAGTATTTT

j_gene: TRBJ2-7
v_gene: TRBV13
d_gene: TRBD1
abundance: .
CDR3aa: CASRPGTGAYEQYF
CDR3nt: TGTGCCAGCAGACCAGGGACAGGGGCCTACGAGCAGTACTTC

j_gene: TRBJ1-2
v_gene: TRBV18
d_gene: .
abundance: .
CDR3aa: CASSPDRGYGYTF
CDR3nt: TGTGCCAGCTCACCCGATCGCGGCTATGGCTACACCTTC

j_gene: TRBJ2-2
v_gene: TRBV10-1
d_gene: .
abundance: .
CDR3aa: CASSPLTTNTGELFF
CDR3nt: TGCGCCAGCAGCCCCCTTACAACGAACACCGGGGAGCTGTTTTTT

j_gene: TRBJ1-6
v_gene: TRBV18
d_gene: TRBD1
abundance: .
CDR3aa: CASSPDRGFSPLHF
CDR3nt: TGTGCCAGCTCCCCGGACAGGGGTTTTTCACCCCTCCACTTT

j_gene: TRBJ2-2
v_gene: TRBV3-1/TRBV3-2
d_gene: TRBD1
abundance: few
CDR3aa: CASSQTGGDTGELFF
CDR3nt: TGTGCCAGCAGCCAGACAGGGGGCGACACCGGGGAGCTGTTTTTT

j_gene: TRBJ1-6
v_gene: TRBV5-6
d_gene: .
abundance: .
CDR3aa: CASSFGVSEDSPLHF
CDR3nt: TGTGCCAGCAGCTTCGGAGTCTCGGAGGATTCACCCCTCCACTTT

j_gene: TRBJ2-3
v_gene: TRBV25-1
d_gene: TRBD1
abundance: .
CDR3aa: CASSEWDRLMDTQYF
CDR3nt: TGTGCCAGCAGTGAATGGGACAGGCTCATGGATACGCAGTATTTT

j_gene: TRBJ1-5
v_gene: TRBV19
d_gene: .
abundance: .
CDR3aa: CASGAGVRGNQPQHF
CDR3nt: TGTGCCAGCGGGGCAGGGGTGAGGGGCAATCAGCCCCAGCATTTT

j_gene: TRBJ2-7
v_gene: TRBV19
d_gene: .
abundance: .
CDR3aa: CASSIDRSYEQYF
CDR3nt: TGTGCCAGTAGTATAGACAGGTCCTACGAGCAGTACTTC

j_gene: TRBJ2-1
v_gene: TRBV4-3
d_gene: .
abundance: .
CDR3aa: CASSRRPADFQYNEQFF
CDR3nt: TGCGCCAGCAGCCGGAGGCCCGCGGACTTCCAATACAATGAGCAGTTCTTC

j_gene: TRBJ1-5
v_gene: TRBV5-4
d_gene: TRBD1
abundance: .
CDR3aa: CASSSGGHQPQHF
CDR3nt: TGTGCCAGCAGCTCAGGGGGTCATCAGCCCCAGCATTTT

j_gene: TRBJ2-7
v_gene: TRBV28
d_gene: .
abundance: .
CDR3aa: CASSLPPLEQYF
CDR3nt: TGTGCCAGCAGTTTACCCCCTCTCGAGCAGTACTTC

j_gene: TRBJ1-1
v_gene: TRBV11-2
d_gene: .
abundance: .
CDR3aa: CASSRVMNTEAFF
CDR3nt: TGTGCCAGCAGCCGAGTGATGAACACTGAAGCTTTCTTT

j_gene: TRBJ2-3
v_gene: TRBV7-9
d_gene: .
abundance: .
CDR3aa: CASSSERSTDTQYF
CDR3nt: TGTGCCAGCAGCTCAGAGCGGAGCACAGATACGCAGTATTTT

j_gene: TRBJ1-1
v_gene: TRBV18
d_gene: .
abundance: .
CDR3aa: CASSLQGNTEAFF
CDR3nt: TGTGCCAGCTCACTACAGGGTAACACTGAAGCTTTCTTT

j_gene: TRBJ2-7
v_gene: TRBV5-1
d_gene: TRBD2
abundance: .
CDR3aa: CASSLWTSGRVNPYEQYF
CDR3nt: TGCGCCAGCAGCTTGTGGACTAGCGGGAGGGTTAATCCCTACGAGCAGTACTTC

j_gene: TRBJ1-1
v_gene: TRBV19
d_gene: .
abundance: .
CDR3aa: CASSIGRGREAFF
CDR3nt: TGTGCCAGTAGTATCGGCAGGGGTAGAGAAGCTTTCTTT

j_gene: TRBJ1-1
v_gene: TRBV18
d_gene: .
abundance: .
CDR3aa: CASSRQVLEMNTEAFF
CDR3nt: TGTGCCAGCTCACGGCAGGTACTTGAGATGAACACTGAAGCTTTCTTT

j_gene: TRBJ2-7
v_gene: TRBV19
d_gene: TRBD1
abundance: .
CDR3aa: CASSRGQGGEQYF
CDR3nt: TGTGCCAGTAGTAGGGGACAGGGAGGCGAGCAGTACTTC

j_gene: TRBJ1-2
v_gene: TRBV2
d_gene: TRBD1
abundance: .
CDR3aa: CASSDEGARGYTF
CDR3nt: TGTGCCAGCAGTGACGAGGGGGCGAGGGGCTACACCTTC

j_gene: TRBJ2-7
v_gene: TRBV5-1
d_gene: .
abundance: .
CDR3aa: CASSLADSFAYEQYF
CDR3nt: TGCGCCAGCAGCTTGGCGGACTCTTTTGCCTACGAGCAGTACTTC

j_gene: TRBJ2-2
v_gene: TRBV7-6
d_gene: TRBD2
abundance: .
CDR3aa: CASSLSTSGQNTGELFF
CDR3nt: TGTGCCAGCAGCTTGTCGACTAGCGGGCAAAACACCGGGGAGCTGTTTTTT

j_gene: TRBJ2-2
v_gene: TRBV7-9
d_gene: .
abundance: few
CDR3aa: CASSPRQNTGELFF
CDR3nt: TGTGCCAGCAGCCCTCGACAGAATACCGGAGAGCTGTTTTTT

j_gene: TRBJ2-7
v_gene: TRBV19
d_gene: .
abundance: .
CDR3aa: CASRDSYEQYF
CDR3nt: TGTGCCAGTAGGGACAGTTACGAGCAGTACTTC

j_gene: TRBJ2-2
v_gene: TRBV2
d_gene: TRBD1
abundance: many
CDR3aa: CASSNTGAGELFF
CDR3nt: TGTGCCAGCAGTAATACAGGGGCCGGGGAGCTGTTTTTT

j_gene: TRBJ2-7
v_gene: TRBV6-5
d_gene: .
abundance: few
CDR3aa: CVTLGGVFYEQYF
CDR3nt: TGTGTCACGCTTGGAGGGGTTTTCTACGAGCAGTACTTC

j_gene: TRBJ1-2
v_gene: TRBV4-2
d_gene: TRBD1
abundance: .
CDR3aa: CASSQEGQGAFGYTF
CDR3nt: TGTGCCAGCAGCCAAGAGGGGCAGGGGGCATTTGGCTACACCTTC